This T cell receptor (beta chain) appears in the sequencing data of a study of cytomegalovirus exposure and HLA in healthy donors. Notes on the study in general: Across HLA loci, a later analysis found differing TCR association rates, with DRB1 most and HLA-C fewest. Earlier analysis looked at TCR beta V segments, and most were productive about 90% or about 30% of the time.

This clone was counted a few times. Its cognate antigen is unknown. PCR employed 60 Vbeta and 13 Jbeta primers. TCRdb keeps only in-frame clones here, not all; method: immunoSEQ multiplex PCR. In the table there are more than 95,000 clones, over 65% of which are singletons. CDR1 is SEHNR, CDR2 FQNEAQ, per germline (reference sequence). V dropped 2 bases and J dropped 2; count of bases not matched to a gene: 10. The CDR3 runs 18 residues. This sequence was found in a man aged 25 to 40 in good health and CMV-seronegative. The source material was PBMCs. The chain employs TRBV7-9 and TRBJ2-5, with 11 bases lining up with TRBD2. CDR3 DNA: TGTGCCAGCAGCTTATTCGGGCTAGCGGGAGGATCACAAGAGACCCAGTACTTC. As protein: CASSLFGLAGGSQETQYF.